This T cell receptor (beta chain) emerged from a study of shared clonotypes between healthy human individuals. Whole-study results and caveats: Among donors, sharing of clonotypes was expected to be affected by sequencing depth. Sampling was confined to blood; repertoires within tissues likely differ. Relative to clonotypes present in all four donors, those not shared had lower generation probabilities.

Naive CD8 cells lacked CD45RO and underwent positive selection for CCR7, leaving out terminally differentiated effector memory CD45RA+ cells. As to this clone: Its target is not known.

Trimming stripped 4 bases from V and 1 base from J, with 17 bases between. The germline gives CDR1 MGHRA, CDR2 YSYEKL. The length of the CDR3 is 16 residues. The data were produced by immunoSEQ multiplex PCR, yet TCRdb's version contains in-frame clones alone and is incomplete. The sample shows some 800,000 clones, almost 95% of them seen only once. The receptor's source is a man aged 25 to 40 in good health. This rearrangement joins TRBV4-1 to TRBJ2-7, with D maybe TRBD1 (6 bases). Sequences were obtained from naive CD8+ T cells sorted from blood. As DNA, the CDR3 is TGCGCCAGCAGCCCAACCGTCCCGCAGGGGTCCTACGAGCAGTACTTC. Protein: CASSPTVPQGSYEQYF.